Detailed here is one T cell receptor (beta chain). In the original processing: Quantification of nucleated cells was approximated via reference gene primer amplification. Sequencing was performed with immunoSEQ multiplex PCR; in TCRdb, only in-frame clones are kept and a portion is missing. V, J and clone size are those of that table, while D and trimming were read from the DNA. This table holds a few hundred thousand clones, approximately 88% found once. The Seattle patients joined while their infection was active and were tracked longitudinally afterward. The record originates from a study of blood T cell repertoires in COVID-19. Across the whole study: Some COVID-19 samples were acute and others convalescent; all came from the United States, Italy and Spain. From T cells, B-cell-depleted T cells, or PBMCs came the material, which was cDNA or gDNA.

This CDR3 spans 15 amino acids. V gave up 2 bases and J gave up 4 bases, with 14 bases separating them. CDR1 is MNHEY and CDR2 is SMNVEV in the germline V gene (reference sequence). The source of this sequence is a woman in her 50s with COVID-19, enrolled during active disease. The chain carries TRBV27 and TRBJ1-2; D perhaps matches TRBD1 (5 bases). What was sequenced was peripheral blood. The chain's CDR3 is CASSLGGGRFYGYTF. CDR3 DNA: TGTGCCAGCAGTTTAGGGGGAGGGAGATTCTATGGCTACACCTTC.